This T cell receptor (beta chain) was captured by sequencing in a study of human T cells and chemical hapten exposure. Study summary: Small differences in pooled library volume mainly drove the variation in TCR yields per sample.

This clonotype was recorded many times. The antigen remains undetermined. Study outcomes and limitations: Counts of TCRs above 1 in 1000 frequency stayed unchanged with DPC sensitization.

V was clipped by 8 bases and J by 3 bases, with 16 bases between them. CDR1 and CDR2 (germline): SEHNR, FQNEAQ (reference sequence). The CDR3 totals 14 residues. The study's library attached unique molecular identifiers to single cDNA molecules. Original processing methods: Samples held a median of 95,638 TCRs, range 23,224–690,600. Each CDR3 protein is one row after TCRdb ran MiXCR on the RACE reads. It is TCRdb's table, rather than the study itself, that gives the V and J calls and clone size. The sample includes just over 90,000 distinct CDR3 sequences, roughly 8% of them seen just once. Time point denoted: healthy volunteer bleed at 2 weeks. Someone pulled total RNA out of unfractionated whole blood.

V and J are TRBV7-9 and TRBJ1-1; possibly TRBD1 for D (5 bases). Sequenced: whole blood. The TCR was taken from a female donor in good health. Some clones in this sample may be carry-over from other donors' samples. The DNA for the CDR3 is TGTGCCAGCGGGGGAGGGGCATGGGACACTGAAGCTTTCTTT. This gives the protein CASGGGAWDTEAFF.